This T cell receptor beta chain derives from a study of blood T cell repertoires in COVID-19. Produced via immunoSEQ multiplex PCR; TCRdb's table is partial and in-frame only. The table shows 300,000 to 400,000 clones, with 80% to 90% occurring only once. The CDR3 consists of 14 residues. Germline V gene data show CDR1 as WNHNN and CDR2 as SYGVQD (reference sequence). V was trimmed by 4 bases and J by 1 base, leaving 10 bases between them. Sequenced input: peripheral blood. The chain employs TRBV10-1 and TRBJ1-1; D not resolved. This TCR derives from a woman aged 45-65 years with COVID-19, enrolled during active disease. CDR3 sequence (DNA): TGCGCCAGCAGTGGTTTGAGAGGGAACACTGAAGCTTTCTTT. Amino acid sequence: CASSGLRGNTEAFF.